This TCR beta chain was sequenced in a study of Ad26.COV2.S vaccination and SARS-CoV-2 variants. Study information: Dosing was one shot or two shots 56 days apart.

The treatment denotes: some 20 received Ad26.COV2.S at low or high dose, single or two shots; several received placebo; per-sample allocation not given. All samples were drawn on day 63, counting from the first vaccine or placebo injection. The V and J ends lost 3 bases and 3 bases respectively, with 9 bases between them. This CDR3 comprises 13 residues. Germline values: CDR1 GTSNPN, CDR2 SVGIG (reference sequence). Profiling relied on immunoSEQ multiplex PCR, and the TCRdb table lists in-frame clones only, not all of them. The data show 200,000 to 300,000 clones, 85% to 90% seen once. This TCR came from a person between 18 and 59 years old who received the Ad26.COV2.S COVID-19 vaccine or a placebo. The chain is built from TRBV30 and TRBJ1-3, with D uncertain. Here the sequenced sample was peripheral blood, taken in a trial of Ad26.COV2.S vaccine versus placebo. The CDR3: CAWREGNGNTIYF. CDR3 sequence (DNA): TGTGCCTGGAGAGAAGGGAATGGAAACACCATATATTTT. The variable domain in full, with the rest retrieved from reference TRBV30 and TRBJ1-3, is SQTIHQWPATLVQPVGSPLSLECTVEGTSNPNLYWYRQAAGRGLQLLFYSVGIGQISSEVPQNLSASRPQDRQFILSSKKLLLSDSGFYLCAWREGNGNTIYFGEGSWLTVV.